This T cell receptor beta chain appears in the sequencing data of a study of blood T cell repertoires in COVID-19. The CDR3 length is 14 residues. V lost 4 bases, J lost 4 bases, and 11 bases lay in between. Per germline, CDR1 SEHNR and CDR2 FQNEAQ (reference sequence). Profiled with immunoSEQ multiplex PCR; TCRdb holds only in-frame clones, not every one. The sample shows about 110,000 clones, 70% to 90% of them seen only once. The TCR sequence derives from a human donor in a cohort sampled during active COVID-19. The sample taken for sequencing was peripheral blood. V gene TRBV7-9 combines with J gene TRBJ2-1; tentatively, D is TRBD2 (5 bases). This CDR3 is CASSSVGEYNEQFF. The CDR3 nucleotides are TGTGCCAGCAGCTCGGTGGGAGAATACAATGAGCAGTTCTTC.